These 26 T cell receptor beta chains share one sample of origin, sequenced in a study of blood T cell repertoires in COVID-19. Clones were sequenced by immunoSEQ multiplex PCR, and TCRdb holds only the in-frame ones, with some missing. The repertoire holds some 180,000 clones, roughly 85% seen once, with approximately 8% in the top ten. Sample: peripheral blood. These receptors all come from a woman aged 55-75 years with acute or convalescent COVID-19.

This chain links TRBV2 with TRBJ2-4; maybe TRBD1 (5 bases). Germline CDR1 SNHLY, CDR2 FYNNEI. This CDR3 has 14 amino acids. Trimming left V 7 bases short and J 0 bases short, with 10 bases between. This chain's CDR3 is CASNVRGAKNIQYF. The CDR3 DNA follows: TGTGCCAGCAATGTAAGGGGAGCCAAAAACATTCAGTACTTC.

The chain combines TRBV18 with TRBJ2-5, with 13 bases fitting TRBD2. J lost 5 bases, V lost 7 bases, and 4 bases had no gene match. The CDR3 sequence is 14 residues long. The germline gives CDR1 KGHSH, CDR2 LQKENI. As DNA, the CDR3 is TGTGCCAGCTGTGGACTAGCGGGAGTGGAGACCCAGTACTTC. It yields the protein CASCGLAGVETQYF.

The gene calls are TRBV18 and TRBJ1-5; a possible D gene is TRBD1 (5 bases). Trimming pared 6 bases from V and 7 bases from J, leaving 19 bases between. The CDR3 runs 15 residues. Germline CDR1 reads KGHSH; CDR2 reads LQKENI. The CDR3: CASSLTGGSGQPQHF. CDR3 nucleotide sequence: TGTGCCAGCTCCCTGACTGGGGGGTCGGGGCAGCCCCAGCATTTT. Combining the CDR3 with reference TRBV18 and TRBJ1-5 gives the whole variable domain NAGVMQNPRHLVRRRGQEARLRCSPMKGHSHVYWYRQLPEEGLKFMVYLQKENIIDESGMPKERFSAEFPKEGPSILRIQQVVRGDSAAYFCASSLTGGSGQPQHFGDGTRLSIL.

The J gene is TRBJ2-2, the V gene TRBV30; 8 nucleotides match TRBD2. The CDR3 covers 12 residues. CDR1 and CDR2 from the germline V gene are GTSNPN and SVGIG (reference sequence). Trimming at V came to 3 bases and at J to 6 bases, leaving 0 bases not matched to a gene. The CDR3 nucleotides are TGTGCCTGGAGGGGACTAGCCGGGGAGCTGTTTTTT. It is translated as CAWRGLAGELFF. Full variable domain (outside the CDR3, taken from reference TRBV30 and TRBJ2-2): SQTIHQWPATLVQPVGSPLSLECTVEGTSNPNLYWYRQAAGRGLQLLFYSVGIGQISSEVPQNLSASRPQDRQFILSSKKLLLSDSGFYLCAWRGLAGELFFGEGSRLTVL.

The V gene is TRBV29-1, the J gene TRBJ2-1; TRBD2 matches at 13 bases. V lost 6 bases, J lost 1 base, and 6 bases stayed unmatched. Germline lookup yields CDR1 SQVTM and CDR2 ANQGSEA. The CDR3 has 16 residues. Here the CDR3 DNA reads TGCAGCGTGGCTGGGACTAGCGGGATGTCCTACAATGAGCAGTTCTTC. This gives the protein CSVAGTSGMSYNEQFF.

The chain links TRBV6-2 or TRBV6-3 to TRBJ2-1; 12 bases are a match to TRBD2. Trimming removed 0 bases from V and 7 bases from J; junction bases left unmatched: 4. Germline V gene sequence: CDR1 MNHEY, CDR2 SVGEGT. The CDR3 totals 16 residues. CDR3 in DNA: TGTGCCAGCAGTTACTCAGGACTAGCGGGAAAGAATGAGCAGTTCTTC. Protein: CASSYSGLAGKNEQFF.

This chain links TRBV13 with TRBJ2-1; weak D call: TRBD1 (6 bases). Trimming removed 2 bases at V and 4 bases at J, with 6 bases between. Looked up from germline, CDR1 is PRHDT and CDR2 is FYEKMQ (reference sequence). The CDR3 length is 13 residues. CDR3 bases: TGTGCCAGCAGCTTAAGGGGGTACAATGAGCAGTTCTTC. Its protein is CASSLRGYNEQFF. Filled out from reference TRBV13 and TRBJ2-1, the complete variable domain reads AAGVIQSPRHLIKEKRETATLKCYPIPRHDTVYWYQQGPGQDPQFLISFYEKMQSDKGSIPDRFSAQQFSDYHSELNMSSLELGDSALYFCASSLRGYNEQFFGPGTRLTVL.

The chain uses TRBV30 and TRBJ1-6; 8 nucleotides match TRBD1. The germline gives CDR1 GTSNPN, CDR2 SVGIG (reference sequence). This CDR3 is built from 15 residues. Germline trimming cut 0 bases from V and 10 bases from J; bases unmatched to any gene: 8. CDR3 sequence reads: CAWSVLVTGVSPLHF. DNA for the CDR3: TGTGCCTGGAGTGTACTGGTGACAGGGGTCTCACCCCTCCACTTT.

The V gene is TRBV5-1, the J gene TRBJ1-3; no firm D call. Germline-derived CDR1 and CDR2 are SGHRS and YFSETQ. V lost 0 bases and J lost 4, with 8 bases in between. The CDR3 spans 14 residues. The CDR3 reads CASSLVGEGNTIYF. In DNA, the CDR3 is TGCGCCAGCAGCTTGGTCGGGGAGGGAAACACCATATATTTT.

The rearrangement joins TRBV5-1 to TRBJ2-1, with 7 bases fitting TRBD2. Germline CDR1 is SGHRS and CDR2 is YFSETQ. The CDR3 consists of 13 residues. V trimming: 2 bases; J trimming: 10 bases; junction bases outside the gene matches: 6. The CDR3 DNA reads TGCGCCAGCAGCTTACGGGAGGTTGGGGAGCAGTTCTTC. Translation: CASSLREVGEQFF.

The rearrangement joins TRBV6-1 to TRBJ2-1; 12 bases match TRBD2. V lost 5 bases to trimming and J lost 7 bases; unmatched junction nucleotides: 6. Looked up from germline, CDR1 is MNHNS and CDR2 is SASEGT. This CDR3 comprises 15 residues. For the CDR3, the DNA is TGTGCCAGCAGTAAGACTAGCGGGAGCGTAAATGAGCAGTTCTTC. Translation: CASSKTSGSVNEQFF.

This chain connects TRBV28 to TRBJ2-5, with D maybe TRBD2 (5 bases). The V gene lost 4 bases and the J gene lost 5 bases, with 17 bases spanning the gap. Looked up from germline, CDR1 is MDHEN and CDR2 is SYDVKM. The CDR3 is 15 residues long. The CDR3 here is CASSSHAGPGETQYF. The CDR3 nucleotides read TGTGCCAGCAGTTCACACGCAGGACCGGGGGAGACCCAGTACTTC.

This clone was seen only a few times. An end of the junction differs from the germline gene, which may be a read error. CDR3 sequence reads: CASSATGGNQPQHF. In nucleotides, the CDR3 is TGTGCCAGCAGTGCTACAGGGGGCAACCAGCCCCAGCATTTT. V usage is TRBV6-6 and J usage is TRBJ1-5; 9 bases line up with TRBD1. CDR1 is MNHNY, CDR2 SVGAGI, per germline (reference sequence). The CDR3 has 14 amino acids.

The chain combines TRBV6-5 with TRBJ1-2; 9 nucleotides agree with TRBD1. Trimming took 6 bases from V and 5 from J; bases not matched to a gene: 4. The CDR3 is 13 residues long. Germline CDR1 is MNHEY and CDR2 is SVGAGI. The CDR3 coding sequence is TGTGCCAGCAGCCCGGACAGGGGATATGGCTACACCTTC. Its protein is CASSPDRGYGYTF.

The CDR3 DNA reads TGTGCCAGCAGCCCCACCGGAGGCACCATATATTTT. Translating gives CASSPTGGTIYF. The chain joins TRBV6-5 to TRBJ1-3; unclear D gene. Trimming pared 6 bases from V and 9 bases from J, leaving 12 bases between. From germline, CDR1 is MNHEY and CDR2 SVGAGI. The CDR3 runs to 12 residues.

This clone was seen once. The chain employs TRBV2 and TRBJ2-7; D may be TRBD2 (5 bases). The CDR3 contains 15 residues. V was trimmed by 3 bases and J by 0 bases, leaving 12 bases between them. Germline V lookup: CDR1 SNHLY, CDR2 FYNNEI. The CDR3 here is CASSETGRGSYEQYV. The CDR3 coding sequence is TGTGCCAGCAGTGAGACGGGTCGGGGCTCCTACGAGCAGTACGTC.

This clone showed up just a few times. This chain connects TRBV12-3 or TRBV12-4 to TRBJ1-5, with 8 bases fitting TRBD1. Unmatched junction bases numbered 5, after V lost 9 bases and J lost 7 bases. This CDR3 comprises 12 residues. DNA for the CDR3: TGTGCCAGTTCAGGGGGCGGGCAGCCCCAGCATTTT. Translation: CASSGGGQPQHF.

The V call is TRBV13, the J call TRBJ1-1; D unclear. This CDR3 is 16 amino acids long. The V gene lost 2 bases and the J gene lost 6 bases, with 19 bases spanning the gap. CDR1 and CDR2 (germline): PRHDT, FYEKMQ (reference sequence). For the CDR3, the DNA is TGTGCCAGCAGCTTAACCGAAGGGAGGAGTGGCCCTGAAGCTTTCTTT. This encodes CASSLTEGRSGPEAFF.

The genes are TRBV6-1 and TRBJ1-2, with 8 bases fitting TRBD1. CDR1 MNHNS and CDR2 SASEGT come from the germline V gene. V shed 0 bases, J shed 3 bases, and the junction held 0 bases outside the gene matches. The CDR3 loop spans 14 amino acids. The CDR3 reads CASSEADRDYGYTF. The DNA for the CDR3 is TGTGCCAGCAGTGAAGCGGACAGGGACTATGGCTACACCTTC.

This chain connects TRBV14 to TRBJ2-3; 15 nucleotides agree with TRBD2. The CDR3 is 19 residues long. J gave up 4 bases and V 1 base, and 9 bases lay outside the gene matches. Germline-derived CDR1 and CDR2 are SGHDN and FVKESK. In DNA form, the CDR3 reads TGTGCCAGCAGCCAAGTAGGGGGACTAGCGGGAGGAAACGCAGATACGCAGTATTTT. Protein: CASSQVGGLAGGNADTQYF.

The genes are TRBV11-2 and TRBJ2-3; 11 bases line up with TRBD2. Trimming at V came to 3 bases and at J to 4 bases, leaving 9 bases not matched to a gene. CDR1 and CDR2 (germline): SGHAT, FQNNGV. The CDR3 length is 17 residues. CDR3 in DNA: TGTGCCAGCAGCTTTTATAGCGGGAGGGCCTTGTCAGATACGCAGTATTTT. Translated, it gives CASSFYSGRALSDTQYF.

This clone appeared a single time. CDR3 coding DNA: TGTGCCAGCAGAATTTGGACAGCGACTAATGAAAAACTGTTTTTT. This gives the protein CASRIWTATNEKLFF. The chain joins TRBV6-5 to TRBJ1-4; TRBD1 is a possible D gene (6 bases). V was shortened by 6 bases and J by 2 bases, with 13 bases between the two germline ends. Per germline, CDR1 MNHEY and CDR2 SVGAGI. This CDR3 region has 15 residues.

V usage is TRBV5-4 and J usage is TRBJ1-1; D ambiguous. This CDR3 has 14 amino acids. Between the trimmed V and J ends, which lost 0 bases and 4 bases, there was a span of 10 bases. Germline V gene data show CDR1 as SGHNT and CDR2 as YYREEE (reference sequence). As DNA, the CDR3 is TGTGCCAGCAGCTTGGCCGGAGAGGGCACTGAAGCTTTCTTT. Its translation is CASSLAGEGTEAFF.

The gene calls are TRBV9 and TRBJ1-1; D is uncertain. Deletions cut 4 bases from V and 1 base from J, with 14 bases between. Germline values: CDR1 SGDLS, CDR2 YYNGEE. CDR3 length equals 15 residues. The CDR3, as DNA: TGTGCCAGCAGCCCTAGGGAGGAACCGAACACTGAAGCTTTCTTT. It codes for CASSPREEPNTEAFF.

In this sample, this clone turned up a few times. The chain recombines TRBV4-1 with TRBJ1-2, with 7 bases lining up with TRBD1. The trim removed 3 bases at V and 6 bases at J, leaving 4 bases unmatched. The CDR3 spans 13 residues. CDR1 is MGHRA, CDR2 YSYEKL, per germline. CDR3 protein: CASSHPQGDGYTF. CDR3 nucleotide sequence: TGCGCCAGCAGCCACCCCCAGGGGGATGGCTACACCTTC.

This clone was seen a single time. The genes are TRBV7-2 and TRBJ2-1; D is unresolved. The CDR3 is 15 amino acids. Germline CDR1 and CDR2: SGHTA and FQGNSA. The ends were cut back, 1 base at V and 1 base at J, with 8 bases in the middle. CDR3 nucleotides: TGTGCCAGCAGCTTAGGTTACGGGTCCTACAATGAGCAGTTCTTC. It encodes CASSLGYGSYNEQFF.